A selection of T cell receptor beta chains follows, all from one sample in a study of chemoradiotherapy in HPV16-positive cancers. The assay was immunoSEQ multiplex PCR, and TCRdb's table has in-frame clones only and misses some. This table holds more than 9,000 clones, more than 75% found once. The sequences come from blood, collected from a patient who underwent chemoradiotherapy. These TCRs come from a human donor with HPV-associated anogenital cancer. CDR3s include the opening cysteine and the closing phenylalanine or tryptophan. D genes are given only for firm matches. The size of a clone is reported for some rows only, either as once, few or many, or as a class for expanded clones.

DNA: TGTGCCAGCAGCTTATCAGGGAACACTGAAGCTTTCTTT
CDR3: CASSLSGNTEAFF
D: .
J: TRBJ1-1
V: TRBV7-2
size: .

DNA: TGTGCCAGTAGTATCCTATATGAGCAGTTCTTC
CDR3: CASSILYEQFF
D: .
J: TRBJ2-1
V: TRBV19
size: .

DNA: TGTGCCAGCAGCGTAGTTGGCGGCGGCTATGGCTACACCTTC
CDR3: CASSVVGGGYGYTF
D: .
J: TRBJ1-2
V: TRBV9
size: .

DNA: TGTGCCACTCTCGAATCGGGGGGGAGGTACGAGCAGTACTTC
CDR3: CATLESGGRYEQYF
D: TRBD2
J: TRBJ2-7
V: TRBV6-5
size: .

DNA: TGTGCCAGCAGCGTAGGACTAGCGGGGGGGTACGGGGAGCTGTTTTTT
CDR3: CASSVGLAGGYGELFF
D: TRBD2
J: TRBJ2-2
V: TRBV9
size: .

DNA: TGTGCCTGGAGTGTAAGGGGGGGGGTCGGAAACACCATATATTTT
CDR3: CAWSVRGGVGNTIYF
D: .
J: TRBJ1-3
V: TRBV30
size: .

DNA: TGCAGCGTGGGGACAGATTATAATTCACCCCTCCACTTT
CDR3: CSVGTDYNSPLHF
D: TRBD1
J: TRBJ1-6
V: TRBV29-1
size: few

DNA: TGTGCCAGCAGTGAAACTCAGCCCCAGCATTTT
CDR3: CASSETQPQHF
D: .
J: TRBJ1-5
V: TRBV6-1
size: .

DNA: TGTGCCAGCAGCCCAAGCGGGGGGAGACAAGAGACCCAGTACTTC
CDR3: CASSPSGGRQETQYF
D: TRBD2
J: TRBJ2-5
V: TRBV5-4
size: .

DNA: TGTGCCAGCTCACCACCCGCACAGATTAGCAATCAGCCCCAGCATTTT
CDR3: CASSPPAQISNQPQHF
D: .
J: TRBJ1-5
V: TRBV18
size: .

DNA: TGTGCCTGGAGTGTGGGCACTAAAGAGACCCAGTACTTC
CDR3: CAWSVGTKETQYF
D: .
J: TRBJ2-5
V: TRBV30
size: .

DNA: TGCAGCGTTCCAGAAAGAACTTGGGTTTCCTACAATGAGCAGTTCTTC
CDR3: CSVPERTWVSYNEQFF
D: .
J: TRBJ2-1
V: TRBV29-1
size: .

DNA: TGTGCCAGCAGCCAAGATCTAGGAGGAGGAAGTGGCAAAAACATTCAGTACTTC
CDR3: CASSQDLGGGSGKNIQYF
D: .
J: TRBJ2-4
V: TRBV14
size: .

DNA: TGTGCCTCCCAGACAGGGCCTAACACTGAAGCTTTCTTT
CDR3: CASQTGPNTEAFF
D: TRBD1
J: TRBJ1-1
V: TRBV30
size: .

DNA: TGTGCCAGTAGTACTCCAGGGGCCTATGGCTACACCTTC
CDR3: CASSTPGAYGYTF
D: .
J: TRBJ1-2
V: TRBV19
size: .

DNA: TGTGCCAGCAGCTTAGGTCGAAACACTGAAGCTTTCTTT
CDR3: CASSLGRNTEAFF
D: .
J: TRBJ1-1
V: TRBV11-2
size: .

DNA: TGTGCCAGCAGTGTGACAGGGGGGGTTTCACCCCTCCACTTT
CDR3: CASSVTGGVSPLHF
D: TRBD1
J: TRBJ1-6
V: TRBV25-1
size: .

DNA: TGTGCCAGCAGCTCCCCCGGGACAGCTATGAAGCAGTACTTC
CDR3: CASSSPGTAMKQYF
D: TRBD1
J: TRBJ2-7
V: TRBV5-4
size: once

DNA: TGTGCCAGCAGCCGCGGCCCCCCGGGACAGGGGAATAACTATGGCTACACCTTC
CDR3: CASSRGPPGQGNNYGYTF
D: TRBD1
J: TRBJ1-2
V: TRBV7-2
size: .

DNA: TGTGCCAGCAGTTACAACTTACAGACAGGCCTTTATGGCTACACCTTC
CDR3: CASSYNLQTGLYGYTF
D: .
J: TRBJ1-2
V: TRBV6-5
size: .

DNA: TGTGCCAGCAGTTTTCAGGGGGGCCTTTACACTGAAGCTTTCTTT
CDR3: CASSFQGGLYTEAFF
D: TRBD1
J: TRBJ1-1
V: TRBV27
size: .

DNA: TGTGCCTGGACTGCGCGGAATGAGCAGTTCTTC
CDR3: CAWTARNEQFF
D: .
J: TRBJ2-1
V: TRBV30
size: .

DNA: TGTGCCAGCAGCGTGGGGACGCGGGGAGATCCTTACGAGCAGTACTTC
CDR3: CASSVGTRGDPYEQYF
D: .
J: TRBJ2-7
V: TRBV9
size: .

DNA: TGTGCCAGCAGTCGACAGACTTCCTATAATTCACCCCTCCACTTT
CDR3: CASSRQTSYNSPLHF
D: .
J: TRBJ1-6
V: TRBV6-5
size: .

DNA: TGTGCCAGAAGCGGAGGACAGGTCGGAGGTAAAAAGACCCAGTACTTC
CDR3: CARSGGQVGGKKTQYF
D: TRBD1
J: TRBJ2-5
V: TRBV5-3
size: .

DNA: TGCGCCAGCAGTCCCAACATCCCCGGCCTTTCCGGGACAGGGGGCAAGGACACTGAAGCTTTCTTT
CDR3: CASSPNIPGLSGTGGKDTEAFF
D: TRBD1
J: TRBJ1-1
V: TRBV5-1
size: once